Below, 30 T cell receptor beta chains from the same sample are listed, as sequenced in a study of identical twins. TCRdb passed the 5' RACE reads through MiXCR, listing each CDR3 protein once. The sample carries roughly 750,000 distinct CDR3 sequences, about 20% recorded once. These same records also appear under a second study, on T cells expressing NK-cell markers.

The sequenced sample was PBMCs. These receptors were collected from a woman between 18 and 29 years old in good health.

In its sample, this clonotype was seen a few times. The chain carries TRBV24-1 and TRBJ2-3, with D tentatively TRBD2 (5 bases). The germline V gene encodes CDR1 KGHDR and CDR2 SFDVKD. Trimming took off 2 bases at V and 1 base at J, with 15 bases between the two ends. This CDR3 is built from 17 residues. The DNA for the CDR3 is TGTGCCACCAGTGATTCAGCGGATCCTCAACGCACAGATACGCAGTATTTT. Translating it yields CATSDSADPQRTDTQYF.

The chain combines TRBV5-1 with TRBJ2-5; 9 bases align to TRBD2. J was trimmed by 1 base and V by 1 base; bases with no gene match: 11. The CDR3 has 18 residues. Germline values: CDR1 SGHRS, CDR2 YFSETQ. CDR3 in amino acids: CASSLYLPSGGFQETQYF. In DNA form, the CDR3 reads TGCGCCAGCAGCTTGTATCTCCCCAGCGGGGGGTTCCAAGAGACCCAGTACTTC. Variable domain in full (rest from reference TRBV5-1 and TRBJ2-5): KAGVTQTPRYLIKTRGQQVTLSCSPISGHRSVSWYQQTPGQGLQFLFEYFSETQRNKGNFPGRFSGRQFSNSRSEMNVSTLELGDSALYLCASSLYLPSGGFQETQYFGPGTRLLVL.

This clonotype was found a few times. The chain employs TRBV20-1 and TRBJ2-3; D might be TRBD2 (6 bases). The CDR3 is made up of 13 amino acids. Trimming took 7 bases from V and 1 from J, leaving 12 bases between them. Per the germline V gene, CDR1 is DFQATT and CDR2 is SNEGSKA (reference sequence). The CDR3 sequence: CSEKSSGTDTQYF. CDR3 coding DNA: TGCAGTGAGAAGTCTAGCGGCACAGATACGCAGTATTTT.

This chain joins TRBV2 and TRBJ2-7; D gene unclear. The CDR3 runs 11 residues. Germline loops: CDR1 SNHLY, CDR2 FYNNEI. Deletions cut 11 bases from V and 7 bases from J, with 15 bases between. For the CDR3, the DNA is TGTGCCTCCGTCGGTGGAAGGGAGCAGTACTTC. This sequence encodes CASVGGREQYF.

The chain joins TRBV5-1 to TRBJ2-1; D tentatively fits TRBD1 or TRBD2 (6 bases each). The CDR3 has 17 residues. Germline-derived CDR1 and CDR2 are SGHRS and YFSETQ. V lost 1 base and J 7 bases, leaving 21 bases between the germline ends. The chain's CDR3 is CASSLLGGSKNSNEQFF. CDR3 DNA: TGCGCCAGCAGCTTGTTGGGGGGCAGCAAAAACTCTAATGAGCAGTTCTTC.

This clonotype turned up a few times. This chain connects TRBV20-1 to TRBJ1-1; possible D gene TRBD1, 6 bases. The length of the CDR3 is 17 residues. Germline V gene sequence: CDR1 DFQATT, CDR2 SNEGSKA (reference sequence). V was shortened by 0 bases and J by 5 bases, with 22 bases between the two germline ends. CDR3 in DNA: TGCAGTGCTAGAGATCAAGGGCGGTGGGGGCATGGGACTGAAGCTTTCTTT. This gives the protein CSARDQGRWGHGTEAFF.

There are a few counts of this clonotype. The chain carries TRBV20-1 and TRBJ2-7; 8 bases are shared with TRBD2. Germline loops: CDR1 DFQATT, CDR2 SNEGSKA (reference sequence). Trimming took 0 bases from V and 3 from J; bases not matched to a gene: 10. The CDR3 is 16 amino acids. The CDR3 sequence: CSARDPKREMDYEQYF. CDR3 nucleotides: TGCAGTGCTAGAGATCCAAAGCGGGAGATGGACTACGAGCAGTACTTC.

This chain connects TRBV15 to TRBJ2-5; unclear D gene. Germline-derived CDR1 and CDR2 are LNHNV and YYDKDF (reference sequence). CDR3 length equals 16 residues. Trimming shortened V by 1 base and J by 2 bases, and 14 bases separated the two germline ends. This CDR3 reads CATSRAPTGLQETQYF. DNA for the CDR3: TGTGCCACCAGCAGAGCGCCCACGGGCCTGCAAGAGACCCAGTACTTC.

Written as DNA, the CDR3 is TGTGCCATCCGTGAGGGAGGGAGCGACTATGGCTACACCTTC. Its protein product is CAIREGGSDYGYTF. The gene calls are TRBV19 and TRBJ1-2, with D hard to call. Deletions cut 10 bases from V and 3 bases from J, with 18 bases between. Germline-derived CDR1 and CDR2 are LNHDA and SQIVND (reference sequence). This CDR3 contains 14 residues. The variable domain in full, completed from reference TRBV19 and TRBJ1-2, reads DGGITQSPKYLFRKEGQNVTLSCEQNLNHDAMYWYRQDPGQGLRLIYYSQIVNDFQKGDIAEGYSVSREKKESFPLTVTSAQKNPTAFYLCAIREGGSDYGYTFGSGTRLTVV.

J is TRBJ2-1 and V is TRBV5-1, with 9 bases aligning to TRBD2. Germline V gene data show CDR1 as SGHRS and CDR2 as YFSETQ. Losses at the gene ends were 2 bases for V and 7 bases for J; bases not matched to a gene: 7. The CDR3 has 15 residues. The CDR3, as DNA: TGCGCCAGCAGCTTCATGGCTAGCGGGATTAATGAGCAGTTCTTC. Translated: CASSFMASGINEQFF.

The chain employs TRBV24-1 and TRBJ2-1; 10 positions agree with TRBD2. The CDR3 runs 15 residues. J gave up 6 bases and V 6 bases, and 7 bases lay outside the gene matches. Germline V gene sequence: CDR1 KGHDR, CDR2 SFDVKD. The CDR3 loop reads CATSSGLAGVNEQFF. In nucleotides, the CDR3 is TGTGCCACCAGTTCAGGGCTAGCGGGAGTCAATGAGCAGTTCTTC.

The chain combines TRBV20-1 with TRBJ2-1; perhaps TRBD2 as D (6 bases). Germline V gene sequence: CDR1 DFQATT, CDR2 SNEGSKA (reference sequence). Trimming removed 3 bases from V and 7 bases from J, with 19 bases in between. The CDR3 is made up of 15 amino acids. The CDR3 sequence is CSASLGSIRGNEQFF. The CDR3 coding sequence is TGCAGTGCTAGCTTAGGGTCGATTCGGGGGAATGAGCAGTTCTTC.

The chain combines TRBV20-1 with TRBJ2-7; 14 bases match TRBD2. The CDR3 loop spans 13 amino acids. CDR1 and CDR2 (germline): DFQATT, SNEGSKA (reference sequence). With 5 bases clipped from V and 6 bases from J, the junction kept 3 bases outside the gene matches. This CDR3 is CSAPTSGRAEQYF. Here the CDR3 DNA reads TGCAGTGCTCCGACTAGCGGGAGGGCCGAGCAGTACTTC.

The J gene is TRBJ2-1, the V gene TRBV20-1; 9 bases are shared with TRBD2. CDR3 length equals 17 residues. The V and J ends lost 1 base and 3 bases, in that order; junction bases with no gene match: 10. Germline V gives CDR1 DFQATT, CDR2 SNEGSKA (reference sequence). As DNA, the CDR3 is TGCAGTGCTAGAGGTGTTTTGTCTAGCGGGGTCTACAATGAGCAGTTCTTC. It yields the protein CSARGVLSSGVYNEQFF.

The CDR3 nucleotides read TGCAGTGCTAGAGATAGTCGGACAGGGGACAATGAGCAGTTCTTC. Its protein product is CSARDSRTGDNEQFF. The chain couples TRBV20-1 to TRBJ2-1; 9 bases match TRBD1. CDR1 and CDR2 from the germline V gene are DFQATT and SNEGSKA (reference sequence). Trimming removed 0 bases from V and 5 bases from J; junction bases left unmatched: 5. The CDR3 extends over 15 amino acids.

The chain has TRBV9 and TRBJ2-2; D is unclear. CDR1 is SGDLS and CDR2 is YYNGEE in the germline V gene. This CDR3 has 14 amino acids. V was trimmed by 0 bases and J by 4 bases, leaving 7 bases between them. CDR3 bases: TGTGCCAGCAGCGTAGCAGTGAGCACCGGGGAGCTGTTTTTT. This codes for CASSVAVSTGELFF.

The sample holds one count of this clonotype. CDR3 loop: CASSYSILAGAIRQYF. Here the CDR3 DNA reads TGTGCCAGCAGTTACTCTATCCTGGCGGGGGCGATCAGGCAGTATTTT. The rearrangement uses TRBV6-5 and TRBJ2-3; a weak D match, TRBD2 (7 bases). Trimming removed 0 bases at V and 11 bases at J, with 21 bases between. CDR3 length equals 16 residues. Looked up from germline, CDR1 is MNHEY and CDR2 is SVGAGI.

The chain carries TRBV20-1 and TRBJ2-1; 8 bases match TRBD2. The CDR3 has 16 residues. Germline V CDR1 and CDR2: DFQATT, SNEGSKA (reference sequence). V was pared by 6 bases and J by 8 bases, with 18 bases of the junction left unmatched. CDR3 residues: CSAILAGTSGGDEQFF. CDR3 bases: TGCAGTGCCATTCTAGCCGGGACTAGTGGGGGGGATGAGCAGTTCTTC.

This chain uses TRBV20-1 with TRBJ2-7, with 7 bases aligning to TRBD2. Trimming removed 0 bases from V and 4 bases from J; junction bases left unmatched: 9. The CDR3 extends over 15 amino acids. Germline V CDR1 and CDR2: DFQATT, SNEGSKA (reference sequence). The CDR3 reads CSAREDGGGAYEQYF. CDR3 nucleotides: TGCAGTGCTAGAGAAGACGGCGGGGGAGCGTACGAGCAGTACTTC.

This chain uses TRBV15 with TRBJ2-5; either TRBD1 or TRBD2 may supply D (6 bases each). The CDR3 has 17 amino acids. V lost 0 bases, J lost 4 bases, and 18 bases lay in between. Germline loops: CDR1 LNHNV, CDR2 YYDKDF (reference sequence). The chain's CDR3 is CATSRDLRGDSGETQYF. The CDR3 bases are TGTGCCACCAGCAGAGATCTGAGGGGGGATAGTGGAGAGACCCAGTACTTC.

The chain links TRBV12-3 or TRBV12-4 to TRBJ2-2; weak D call: TRBD2 (6 bases). CDR3 size: 14 residues. The V gene lost 7 bases and the J gene lost 6 bases, with 15 bases spanning the gap. CDR3 nucleotide sequence: TGTGCCAGCACTCCCTCCGGGGAGGCCGGGGAGCTGTTTTTT. Residues: CASTPSGEAGELFF.

This chain joins TRBV11-1 and TRBJ2-7; TRBD2 matches 14 bases. CDR3 size: 19 residues. The junction had 15 bases not matched to a gene; V was cut back by 5 bases and J by 3 bases. Looked up from germline, CDR1 is SGHAT and CDR2 is FQDESV (reference sequence). CDR3 nucleotide sequence: TGTGCCAGCAGCCCCCCCCCCGGGACTAGCGGGAGATTGAGCTACGAGCAGTACTTC. Amino acids: CASSPPPGTSGRLSYEQYF.

V and J are TRBV7-2 and TRBJ2-3, with TRBD1 as a possible D gene (5 bases). The germline CDR1 and CDR2 sequences are SGHTA and FQGNSA. Trimming took 5 bases from V and 7 from J, leaving 10 bases between them. The CDR3 covers 12 residues. CDR3: CASSIQEHTQYF. The CDR3 nucleotides are TGTGCCAGCAGCATACAGGAGCATACGCAGTATTTT.

Only a few counts were recorded for this clonotype. The chain uses TRBV7-2 and TRBJ2-7; no firm D call. Trimming took off 4 bases at V and 7 bases at J, with 14 bases between the two ends. Germline V lookup: CDR1 SGHTA, CDR2 FQGNSA. This CDR3 is built from 13 residues. Here the CDR3 DNA reads TGTGCCAGCAGCTCCCTGATCTCGCAGGAGCAGTACTTC. As protein: CASSSLISQEQYF.

This sequence joins TRBV6-2 or TRBV6-3 and TRBJ2-1; weak D call: TRBD2 (5 bases). Trimming took off 2 bases at V and 7 bases at J, with 15 bases between the two ends. This CDR3 has 15 residues. The V gene's germline CDR1 is MNHEY and CDR2 SVGEGT. The CDR3 nucleotides are TGTGCCAGCAGTTACAAGGGCGCCAGGACTAATGAGCAGTTCTTC. It yields the protein CASSYKGARTNEQFF.

This clonotype has just a few counts. The chain combines TRBV7-9 with TRBJ2-7; D possibly corresponds to TRBD1 (5 bases). The germline gives CDR1 SEHNR, CDR2 FQNEAQ (reference sequence). The CDR3 extends over 14 amino acids. The germline V and J ends were trimmed by 2 bases and 4 bases, with 12 bases remaining between them. The CDR3 coding sequence is TGTGCCAGCAGCTTATTTGCCCAGGGATACGAGCAGTACTTC. Amino acid sequence: CASSLFAQGYEQYF.

The rearrangement joins TRBV20-1 to TRBJ2-1, with 10 positions matching TRBD2. V was clipped by 3 bases and J by 4 bases; unmatched bases: 12. Germline V CDR1 and CDR2: DFQATT, SNEGSKA (reference sequence). The CDR3 is 17 amino acids. The CDR3 sequence is CSASPLQGLAEYNEQFF. CDR3 coding DNA: TGCAGTGCTAGTCCGCTCCAAGGACTAGCGGAGTACAATGAGCAGTTCTTC.

There are a few counts of this clonotype. The chain links TRBV5-6 to TRBJ1-6; D remains unclear. With 4 bases removed from V and 12 bases from J, the gap between germline ends came to 23 bases. There are 16 residues in the CDR3. Germline V gives CDR1 SGHDT, CDR2 YYEEEE. The CDR3 region is CASSPGRYNMGGPLHF. The CDR3 coding sequence is TGTGCCAGCAGCCCCGGACGATATAACATGGGAGGACCCCTCCACTTT. The full variable domain, rest sourced from reference TRBV5-6 and TRBJ1-6, is DAGVTQSPTHLIKTRGQQVTLRCSPKSGHDTVSWYQQALGQGPQFIFQYYEEEERQRGNFPDRFSGHQFPNYSSELNVNALLLGDSALYLCASSPGRYNMGGPLHFGNGTRLTVT.

This clonotype occurred a few times. CDR3 amino acids: CASSYGGRGGANVLTF. The DNA for the CDR3 is TGTGCCAGCAGTTACGGCGGGAGGGGTGGGGCCAACGTCCTGACTTTC. The chain is built from TRBV6-5 and TRBJ2-6; 9 bases map to TRBD2. From germline, CDR1 is MNHEY and CDR2 SVGAGI. J lost 3 bases, V lost 2 bases, and 2 bases had no gene match. The CDR3 runs to 16 residues.

This clonotype was seen a few times. The V gene is TRBV5-1, the J gene TRBJ2-6; D unresolved. This CDR3 is built from 15 residues. V was cut by 7 bases and J by 0 bases, with 11 bases left in between. CDR1 and CDR2 (germline): SGHRS, YFSETQ. CDR3 sequence reads: CASAQGNSGANVLTF. The CDR3 coding sequence is TGCGCCAGCGCTCAAGGTAACTCTGGGGCCAACGTCCTGACTTTC. The variable domain in full, with the rest retrieved from reference TRBV5-1 and TRBJ2-6, is KAGVTQTPRYLIKTRGQQVTLSCSPISGHRSVSWYQQTPGQGLQFLFEYFSETQRNKGNFPGRFSGRQFSNSRSEMNVSTLELGDSALYLCASAQGNSGANVLTFGAGSRLTVL.